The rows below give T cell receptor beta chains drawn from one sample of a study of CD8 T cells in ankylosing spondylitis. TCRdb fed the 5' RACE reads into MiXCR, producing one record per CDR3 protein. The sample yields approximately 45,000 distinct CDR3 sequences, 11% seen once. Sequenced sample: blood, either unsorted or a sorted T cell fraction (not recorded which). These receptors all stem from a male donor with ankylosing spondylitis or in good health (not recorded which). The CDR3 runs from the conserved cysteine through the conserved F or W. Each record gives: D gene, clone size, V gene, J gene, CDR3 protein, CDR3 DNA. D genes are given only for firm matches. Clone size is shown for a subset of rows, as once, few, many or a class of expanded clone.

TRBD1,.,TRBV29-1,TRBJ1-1,CSGQRQGPF,TGCAGCGGACAACGACAGGGTCCGTTT
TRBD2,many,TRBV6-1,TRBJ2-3,CASSGSSGPSDTQYF,TGTGCCAGCAGTGGATCTAGCGGGCCCTCAGATACGCAGTATTTT
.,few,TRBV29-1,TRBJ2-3,CSVDGTSTATQYF,TGCAGCGTTGACGGGACCAGCACAGCTACGCAGTATTTT
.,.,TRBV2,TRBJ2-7,CASSEGRLLEQYF,TGTGCCAGCAGTGAAGGGCGCTTACTCGAGCAGTACTTC
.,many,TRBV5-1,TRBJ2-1,CASSLARSSYNEQFF,TGCGCCAGCAGCTTGGCCAGGAGCTCCTACAATGAGCAGTTCTTC
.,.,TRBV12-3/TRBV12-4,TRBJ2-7,CASSSPGKQYF,TGTGCCAGCAGTTCCCCGGGGAAGCAGTACTTC
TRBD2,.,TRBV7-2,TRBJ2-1,CASSSGGGYLDEQFF,TGTGCCAGCAGCTCCGGGGGGGGTTATTTGGATGAGCAGTTCTTC
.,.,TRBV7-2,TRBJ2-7,CASSLPLDGTLTGEQYF,TGTGCCAGCAGCCTTCCTCTGGACGGAACTCTAACTGGGGAGCAGTACTTC
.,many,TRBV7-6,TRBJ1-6,CASSPQRESRFFNSPLHF,TGTGCCAGCAGCCCTCAGAGGGAGAGCAGGTTTTTTAATTCACCCCTCCACTTT
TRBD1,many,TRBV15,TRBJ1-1,CATSGTGNTEAFF,TGTGCCACCAGCGGGACAGGGAACACTGAAGCTTTCTTT
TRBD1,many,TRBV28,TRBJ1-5,CASSLPDRGGANQPQHF,TGTGCCAGCAGCCTCCCCGACAGGGGAGGGGCCAATCAGCCCCAGCATTTT
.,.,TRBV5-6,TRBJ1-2,CASNEPGETNYGYTF,TGTGCCAGCAACGAACCTGGAGAAACTAACTATGGCTACACCTTC
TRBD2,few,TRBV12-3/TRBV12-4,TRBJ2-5,CASSLGFGASGGQSETQYF,TGTGCCAGCAGTTTAGGGTTTGGGGCTAGCGGGGGGCAATCCGAGACCCAGTACTTC
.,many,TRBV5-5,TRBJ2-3,CASSPTRTTDTQYF,TGTGCCAGCAGCCCTACGAGGACCACAGATACGCAGTATTTT
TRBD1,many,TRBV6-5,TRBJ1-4,CASSYSGTGSEKLFF,TGTGCCAGCAGTTATTCCGGGACAGGGAGTGAAAAACTGTTTTTT
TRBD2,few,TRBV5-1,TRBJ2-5,CASSHDGLAGEETQYF,TGCGCCAGCAGCCACGACGGACTAGCGGGGGAAGAGACCCAGTACTTC
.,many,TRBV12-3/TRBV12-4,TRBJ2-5,CASGGAGETQYF,TGTGCCAGTGGGGGGGCCGGAGAGACCCAGTACTTC
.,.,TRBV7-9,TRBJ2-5,CASSLFTGQETQYF,TGTGCCAGCAGCTTATTTACAGGCCAAGAGACCCAGTACTTC
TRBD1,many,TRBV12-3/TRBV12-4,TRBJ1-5,CASARSGGHDQPQHF,TGTGCCAGCGCGCGGTCAGGGGGGCACGATCAGCCCCAGCATTTT
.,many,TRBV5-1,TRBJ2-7,CASSLVGTYEQYF,TGCGCCAGCAGCTTGGTGGGGACCTACGAGCAGTACTTC
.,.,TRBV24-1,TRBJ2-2,CATSPGGRNTGELFF,TGTGCCACCAGTCCCGGAGGAAGGAACACCGGGGAGCTGTTTTTT
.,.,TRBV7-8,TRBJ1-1,CASSLSSGREVAFF,TGTGCCAGCAGCTTATCCTCGGGGCGGGAGGTGGCTTTCTTT
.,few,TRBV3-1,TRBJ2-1,CASSLYHEQFF,TGTGCCAGCAGCCTATACCATGAGCAGTTCTTC
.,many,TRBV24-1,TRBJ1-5,CATSDRGDQPQHF,TGTGCCACCAGTGATCGGGGGGATCAGCCCCAGCATTTT
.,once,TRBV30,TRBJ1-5,CAWSVPLWGGNNQPQHF,TGTGCCTGGAGTGTACCTCTATGGGGGGGGAACAATCAGCCCCAGCATTTT
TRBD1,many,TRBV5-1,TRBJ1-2,CASKWTGGPNYGYTF,TGCGCCAGCAAATGGACAGGGGGCCCCAACTATGGCTACACCTTC
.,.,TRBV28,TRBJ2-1,CASSFPGVGSYNEQFF,TGTGCCAGCAGTTTCCCCGGGGTAGGCTCCTACAATGAGCAGTTCTTC
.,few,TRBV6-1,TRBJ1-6,CASSVQGVNSPLHF,TGTGCCAGCAGTGTTCAGGGAGTTAATTCACCCCTCCACTTT
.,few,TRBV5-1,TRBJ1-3,CASSAIGVSGNTIYF,TGCGCCAGCAGCGCCATCGGCGTCTCTGGAAACACCATATATTTT
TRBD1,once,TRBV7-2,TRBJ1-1,CASSWTGNTEAFF,TGTGCCAGCAGCTGGACAGGGAACACTGAAGCTTTCTTT
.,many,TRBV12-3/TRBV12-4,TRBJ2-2,CASRNTGELFF,TGTGCCAGCCGGAACACCGGGGAGCTGTTTTTT
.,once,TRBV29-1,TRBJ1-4,CSVLKGEKLFF,TGCAGCGTTCTAAAGGGTGAAAAACTGTTTTTT
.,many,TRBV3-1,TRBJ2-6,CASSHSLQGGGGANVLTF,TGTGCCAGCAGCCATAGTCTCCAGGGGGGAGGTGGGGCCAACGTCCTGACTTTC
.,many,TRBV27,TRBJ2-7,CASSLRGNSYEQYF,TGTGCCAGCAGTTTACGGGGTAATTCCTACGAGCAGTACTTC
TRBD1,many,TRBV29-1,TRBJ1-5,CSVGTGFLNQPQHF,TGCAGCGTCGGGACAGGGTTTCTAAATCAGCCCCAGCATTTT
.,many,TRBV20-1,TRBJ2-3,CSAADTDTQYF,TGCAGTGCTGCGGACACAGATACGCAGTATTTT
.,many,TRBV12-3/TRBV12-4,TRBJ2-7,CASSLRTDSYEQYF,TGTGCCAGCAGTTTAAGGACGGACTCCTACGAGCAGTACTTC
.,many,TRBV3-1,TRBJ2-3,CASSPRPWSADTQYF,TGTGCCAGCAGCCCCCGCCCGTGGAGCGCAGATACGCAGTATTTT
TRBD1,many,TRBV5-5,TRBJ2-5,CASKLQGQETQYF,TGTGCCAGCAAACTACAGGGGCAAGAGACCCAGTACTTC
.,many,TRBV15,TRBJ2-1,CATSRDSGSYYNEQFF,TGTGCCACCAGCAGAGATTCGGGATCGTACTACAATGAGCAGTTCTTC
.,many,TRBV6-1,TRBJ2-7,CASSTNGQYFSYEQYF,TGTGCCAGCAGTACAAACGGACAGTATTTCTCCTACGAGCAGTACTTC
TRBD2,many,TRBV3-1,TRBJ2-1,CASSFEAGGHYNEQFF,TGTGCCAGCAGCTTCGAAGCGGGGGGCCACTACAATGAGCAGTTCTTC
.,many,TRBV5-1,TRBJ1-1,CASSLEGGYTEAFF,TGCGCCAGCAGCTTGGAGGGGGGGTACACTGAAGCTTTCTTT
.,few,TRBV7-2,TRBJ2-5,CASSLGRGDGTQYF,TGTGCCAGCAGCTTAGGAAGGGGTGATGGGACCCAGTACTTC
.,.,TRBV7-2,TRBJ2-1,CASSFAGTYNEQFF,TGTGCCAGCAGCTTCGCAGGAACCTACAATGAGCAGTTCTTC
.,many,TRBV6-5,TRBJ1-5,CASSYSYREGQPQHF,TGTGCCAGCAGTTACTCGTACAGGGAAGGTCAGCCCCAGCATTTT
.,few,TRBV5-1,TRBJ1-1,CASSPFGQSMNTEAFF,TGCGCCAGCAGCCCCTTTGGACAGAGCATGAACACTGAAGCTTTCTTT
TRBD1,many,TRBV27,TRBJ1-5,CASRPQGLAQPQHF,TGTGCCAGCAGACCACAGGGGTTGGCTCAGCCCCAGCATTTT
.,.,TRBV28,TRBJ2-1,CASSGYTLSYNEQFF,TGTGCCAGCAGTGGGTATACGTTGTCCTACAATGAGCAGTTCTTC
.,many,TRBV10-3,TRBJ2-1,CAVSRGIAGLSYNEQFF,TGTGCCGTGAGCCGGGGGATCGCTGGGCTTAGCTACAATGAGCAGTTCTTC
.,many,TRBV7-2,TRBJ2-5,CASSLDVSKETQYF,TGTGCCAGCAGCTTAGACGTCAGCAAAGAGACCCAGTACTTC
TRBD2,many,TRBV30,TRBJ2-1,CAWSVFSGGYNEQFF,TGTGCCTGGAGTGTCTTTAGCGGGGGGTACAATGAGCAGTTCTTC